This is a list of T cell receptor beta chains from one sample in a study of blood T cell repertoires in COVID-19. Data came from immunoSEQ multiplex PCR; TCRdb stores just in-frame clones and leaves some out. The repertoire holds fewer than 250,000 clones, with 80% to 90% as singletons. Sequencing was performed on PBMCs or T cells enriched from blood (not recorded which). The source of these receptors is a man younger than 40 in a cohort exposed to, infected with or recovered from COVID-19 (not recorded which). Each CDR3 is given without its conserved first and last residue.

v_gene	j_gene	CDR3aa
TRBV18	TRBJ2-1	ASSPPTGGGSLYNEQF
TRBV2	TRBJ1-1	ASSEMPGGGTEAF
TRBV21-1	TRBJ2-5	ASSLTYRVLGETQY
TRBV28	TRBJ2-2	ASSLPPAGSVLAATNTGELF
TRBV15	TRBJ2-7	ATSSRAGATSGSPSYEQY
TRBV19	TRBJ2-7	ATRTGEGYEQY
TRBV27	TRBJ1-2	ASSLSGARLYGYT
TRBV29-1	TRBJ1-4	SALPDSIATNEKLF
TRBV25-1	TRBJ1-2	ASKPPGDYRYGYT
TRBV6-5	TRBJ1-4	ASSYRDRDEKLF
TRBV27	TRBJ1-6	ASRIGSNSPLH
TRBV7-9	TRBJ1-4	ASSRGQGDSEKLF
TRBV19	TRBJ1-2	ASRRQQGAGGYT
TRBV10-3	TRBJ2-7	ATAWDTSALEQY
TRBV27	TRBJ1-1	ASSPGQMNTEAF
TRBV7-9	TRBJ2-7	ASSLGLAGVSYEQY
TRBV14	TRBJ2-7	ASSQDRLAGTSDEQY
TRBV7-3	TRBJ2-7	ASSLGTGLEQY
TRBV25-1	TRBJ1-4	ASSEYRGAEKLF
TRBV10-3	TRBJ2-3	AIRRLADTDTQY
TRBV7-8	TRBJ2-7	ASSLKVGDRGLSPDYEQY
TRBV9	TRBJ2-3	ASGSGTSTDTQY